Below, 10 T cell receptor beta chains from the same sample are listed, as sequenced in a study of T-cell reconstitution after alpha-beta-depleted transplantation in children. Unique molecular identifiers were built into the TCRbeta library. Each CDR3 protein is one row after TCRdb ran MiXCR on the PCR reads. The data hold a few hundred thousand distinct CDR3 sequences, with 8.5% to 10% observed a single time. This specimen was PBMCs from the stem cell graft donor, taken from the stem cell graft. The source of these receptors is a human donor who donated a stem cell graft to a child with acute lymphoblastic leukemia.

The chain carries TRBV2 and TRBJ1-2, with 7 bases fitting TRBD1. V was pared by 4 bases and J by 2 bases, with 7 bases of the junction left unmatched. The CDR3 extends over 15 amino acids. From germline, CDR1 is SNHLY and CDR2 FYNNEI. The CDR3 here is CASSARTGANYGYTF. The CDR3 region has the DNA TGTGCCAGCAGTGCCCGAACAGGGGCGAACTATGGCTACACCTTC.

This clonotype was picked up many times. This chain uses TRBV19 with TRBJ2-1; tentatively, D is TRBD1 (5 bases). The V gene's germline CDR1 is LNHDA and CDR2 SQIVND (reference sequence). CDR3 length equals 13 residues. Trimming pared 4 bases from V and 2 bases from J, leaving 6 bases between. This chain's CDR3 is CASSTGTYNEQFF. As DNA, the CDR3 is TGTGCCAGTAGTACAGGGACCTACAATGAGCAGTTCTTC.

The V call is TRBV27, the J call TRBJ2-7; D assignment may be TRBD1 or TRBD2 (5 bases each). CDR1 and CDR2 from the germline V gene are MNHEY and SMNVEV (reference sequence). This CDR3 is 13 amino acids long. V was clipped by 5 bases and J by 3 bases, with 11 bases between them. The CDR3 sequence: CASSIRDGYEQYF. In nucleotides, the CDR3 is TGTGCCAGCAGTATCCGGGACGGCTACGAGCAGTACTTC.

This clonotype was counted ten times or more. The J gene is TRBJ2-3, the V gene TRBV10-3; 9 bases are a match to TRBD2. Germline lookup yields CDR1 ENHRY and CDR2 SYGVKD. Germline trimming cut 5 bases from V and 5 bases from J; bases unmatched to any gene: 17. This CDR3 comprises 18 residues. CDR3: CAISLTSLSGGFGDTQYF. The CDR3 nucleotides read TGTGCCATCAGTCTAACAAGTTTGAGCGGGGGGTTCGGAGATACGCAGTATTTT.

This clonotype was seen many times. The V and J genes are TRBV20-1 and TRBJ2-7, with 9 bases fitting TRBD2. The CDR3 consists of 15 residues. The V segment lost 0 bases and the J segment 7 bases; nucleotides outside the gene matches: 10. Germline V CDR1 and CDR2: DFQATT, SNEGSKA (reference sequence). CDR3 sequence: CSARDNLAGPYEQYF. The DNA for the CDR3 is TGCAGTGCTAGAGATAACCTAGCGGGGCCATATGAGCAGTACTTC.

The sample holds a few counts of this clonotype. J is TRBJ1-5 and V is TRBV7-9, with 8 bases that match TRBD1. This CDR3 is 12 amino acids long. The V segment lost 6 bases and the J segment 7 bases; nucleotides outside the gene matches: 2. Germline CDR1 and CDR2: SEHNR and FQNEAQ (reference sequence). This chain's CDR3 is CASRAGGQPQHF. The CDR3 DNA is TGTGCCAGCAGGGCAGGGGGCCAGCCCCAGCATTTT.

In this sample, this clonotype turned up a few times. The V and J genes are TRBV7-8 and TRBJ1-1; TRBD1 matches at 9 bases. With 5 bases clipped from V and 4 bases from J, the junction kept 5 bases outside the gene matches. Germline assignment: CDR1 SGHVS and CDR2 FQNEAQ. This CDR3 comprises 14 residues. CDR3 coding DNA: TGTGCCAGCAGCCCAGGGACAGGGATCACTGAAGCTTTCTTT. Translated, it gives CASSPGTGITEAFF.

This clonotype was found many times. The chain combines TRBV12-3 or TRBV12-4 with TRBJ2-5, with D perhaps matching TRBD1 or TRBD2 (5 bases each). V lost 6 bases and J 4 bases, leaving 21 bases between the germline ends. The CDR3 extends over 16 amino acids. The CDR3 bases are TGTGCCAGCAGCCACACTAGGGGTACAGTACGAGAGACCCAGTACTTC. Residues: CASSHTRGTVRETQYF.

The chain carries TRBV15 and TRBJ2-3, with D possibly matching TRBD1 (5 bases). The CDR3 is 16 amino acids. Germline V lookup: CDR1 LNHNV, CDR2 YYDKDF (reference sequence). V gave up 0 bases and J gave up 5 bases, with 15 bases separating them. This CDR3 is CATSRDLGVSIDTQYF. DNA of the CDR3: TGTGCCACCAGCAGAGACCTAGGGGTTTCCATAGATACGCAGTATTTT.

This chain uses TRBV10-3 with TRBJ1-2, with 7 bases matching TRBD1. CDR3 length: 13 amino acids. V trimming: 10 bases; J trimming: 4 bases; junction bases outside the gene matches: 9. Germline CDR1 reads ENHRY; CDR2 reads SYGVKD. CDR3 DNA sequence: TGTGCCACCTTGACAGGGTCGGGCTATGGCTACACCTTC. This codes for CATLTGSGYGYTF.